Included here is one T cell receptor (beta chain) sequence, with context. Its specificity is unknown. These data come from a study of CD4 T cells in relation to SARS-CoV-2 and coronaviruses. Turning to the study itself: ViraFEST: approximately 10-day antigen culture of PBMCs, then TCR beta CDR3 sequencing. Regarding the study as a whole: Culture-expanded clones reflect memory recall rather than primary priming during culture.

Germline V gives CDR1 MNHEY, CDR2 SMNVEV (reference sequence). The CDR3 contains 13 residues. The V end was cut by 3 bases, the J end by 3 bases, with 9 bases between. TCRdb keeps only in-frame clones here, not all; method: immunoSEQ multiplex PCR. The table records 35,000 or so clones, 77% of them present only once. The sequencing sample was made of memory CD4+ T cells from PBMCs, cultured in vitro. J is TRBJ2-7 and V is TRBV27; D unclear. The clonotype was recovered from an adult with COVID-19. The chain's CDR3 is CASSFRWNYEQYF. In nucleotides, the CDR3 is TGTGCCAGCAGTTTCCGGTGGAACTACGAGCAGTACTTC.